This passage covers 15 T cell receptor beta chains from one sample sequenced in a study of blood T cell repertoires in COVID-19. Sequenced by immunoSEQ multiplex PCR; TCRdb stores in-frame clones only, minus some. The sample has about 200,000 clones, roughly 85% seen once. Sequenced: peripheral blood. The receptors here all came from a woman of 80 years or more with acute or convalescent COVID-19.

This chain links TRBV11-2 with TRBJ2-7, with TRBD1 matching over 7 bases. Trimming at V came to 5 bases and at J to 0 bases, leaving 4 bases not matched to a gene. Germline loops: CDR1 SGHAT, CDR2 FQNNGV. This CDR3 has 14 residues. The chain's CDR3 is CASSPGTDSYEQYF. CDR3 sequence (DNA): TGTGCCAGCAGCCCCGGGACAGACTCCTACGAGCAGTACTTC.

CDR3 nucleotides: TGTGCCAGTAGTTCGAAGCGGGAACCTCTGACCTACGAGCAGTACTTC. The encoded protein is CASSSKREPLTYEQYF. This rearrangement joins TRBV19 to TRBJ2-7, with 7 bases identical to TRBD2. The CDR3 spans 16 residues. V lost 5 bases and J lost 2; bases outside the gene matches: 12. Germline V lookup: CDR1 LNHDA, CDR2 SQIVND (reference sequence).

The chain is built from TRBV6-6 and TRBJ1-1; the D gene is possibly TRBD1 (6 bases). V was shortened by 7 bases and J by 5 bases, with 14 bases between the two germline ends. This CDR3 spans 13 amino acids. The germline V gene has CDR1 MNHNY and CDR2 SVGAGI (reference sequence). The DNA of the CDR3 is TGTGCCAGCACGATGGGGGCTGGGACTGAAGCTTTCTTT. Encoded protein: CASTMGAGTEAFF.

The genes are TRBV10-3 and TRBJ1-3; D might be TRBD1 (5 bases). This CDR3 region has 16 residues. Germline V CDR1 and CDR2: ENHRY, SYGVKD. V lost 5 bases to trimming and J lost 0 bases, with 14 bases between them. In DNA, the CDR3 is TGTGCCATCAGTCCGGGACTCATGAGCTCTGGAAACACCATATATTTT. This sequence encodes CAISPGLMSSGNTIYF.

This chain joins TRBV5-5 and TRBJ2-7; possibly TRBD2 for D (6 bases). This CDR3 contains 17 residues. Germline-derived CDR1 and CDR2 are SGHKS and YYEKEE (reference sequence). V was pared by 1 base and J by 7 bases, with 24 bases between. The CDR3 region is CASSLPGKGLAEKEQYF. The DNA of the CDR3 is TGTGCCAGCAGCTTGCCGGGGAAAGGGTTAGCGGAGAAAGAGCAGTACTTC.

This chain joins TRBV4-1 and TRBJ2-3, with 9 bases aligning to TRBD1. The V gene end was trimmed by 3 bases and the J gene end by 2 bases; junction bases not matched to a gene: 3. From germline, CDR1 is MGHRA and CDR2 YSYEKL. The CDR3 is 15 amino acids. The CDR3 is CASSQNRGPTDTQYF. Here the CDR3 DNA reads TGCGCCAGCAGCCAGAACAGGGGGCCCACAGATACGCAGTATTTT.

This sequence joins TRBV5-1 and TRBJ2-3; unclear D gene. The CDR3 extends over 14 amino acids. V dropped 4 bases and J dropped 1 base, with 10 bases sitting between them. Germline values: CDR1 SGHRS, CDR2 YFSETQ. The DNA of the CDR3 is TGCGCCAGCAGCACCGGGTCCCGCACAGATACGCAGTATTTT. This gives the protein CASSTGSRTDTQYF.

CDR3 DNA: TGTGCCAGCACCCCACAGACAGGGGTGAACACTGAAGCTTTCTTT. It translates to CASTPQTGVNTEAFF. J is TRBJ1-1 and V is TRBV5-4; 8 positions agree with TRBD1. Losses at the gene ends were 6 bases for V and 0 bases for J; bases not matched to a gene: 7. This CDR3 region has 15 residues. The germline gives CDR1 SGHNT, CDR2 YYREEE (reference sequence).

The rearrangement joins TRBV29-1 to TRBJ1-1; D unclear. CDR1 and CDR2 (germline): SQVTM, ANQGSEA. Trimming cost V 2 bases and J 1 base, with 8 bases left between them. The CDR3 runs to 13 residues. The CDR3 DNA is TGCAGCGTTGAAACGGGAAGGAACACTGAAGCTTTCTTT. Its protein is CSVETGRNTEAFF.

The V call is TRBV5-4, the J call TRBJ2-2, with 8 nucleotides matching TRBD1. From germline, CDR1 is SGHNT and CDR2 YYREEE (reference sequence). The CDR3 sequence is 17 residues long. V lost 5 bases and J lost 3; bases outside the gene matches: 12. The CDR3: CASSITGGGFDTGELFF. For the CDR3, the DNA is TGTGCCAGCAGTATCACAGGGGGTGGATTCGACACCGGGGAGCTGTTTTTT.

The V gene is TRBV5-8, the J gene TRBJ1-1; no firm D call. CDR3 length equals 16 residues. Germline CDR1 SGHTS, CDR2 YDEGEE. With 4 bases removed from V and 0 bases from J, the gap between germline ends came to 16 bases. CDR3 nucleotides: TGTGCCAGCAGCCCGATAGCGGCAGGTTTGAACACTGAAGCTTTCTTT. Protein: CASSPIAAGLNTEAFF. The full variable domain, with the rest looked up from reference TRBV5-8 and TRBJ1-1, is EAGVTQSPTHLIKTRGQQATLRCSPISGHTSVYWYQQALGLGLQFLLWYDEGEERNRGNFPPRFSGRQFPNYSSELNVNALELEDSALYLCASSPIAAGLNTEAFFGQGTRLTVV.

The genes are TRBV11-2 and TRBJ2-7, with TRBD2 matching over 8 bases. The CDR3 consists of 12 residues. The germline CDR1 and CDR2 sequences are SGHAT and FQNNGV. Trimming removed 4 bases from V and 7 bases from J; junction bases left unmatched: 3. The CDR3 here is CASSSGGREQYF. The CDR3 DNA follows: TGTGCCAGCAGCTCGGGAGGGCGGGAGCAGTACTTC.

The CDR3 nucleotides are TGCGCCAGCACGGCGGGACAGAGTTACAATGAGCAGTTCTTC. It codes for CASTAGQSYNEQFF. The chain carries TRBV5-1 and TRBJ2-1, with D tentatively TRBD1 (7 bases). Trimming took 6 bases from V and 4 from J, leaving 14 bases between them. Germline V lookup: CDR1 SGHRS, CDR2 YFSETQ. The CDR3 is 14 amino acids. Full variable domain (rest looked up from reference TRBV5-1 and TRBJ2-1): KAGVTQTPRYLIKTRGQQVTLSCSPISGHRSVSWYQQTPGQGLQFLFEYFSETQRNKGNFPGRFSGRQFSNSRSEMNVSTLELGDSALYLCASTAGQSYNEQFFGPGTRLTVL.

This clone was found a few times. The chain joins TRBV6-5 to TRBJ1-2, with D hard to call. Germline CDR1 MNHEY, CDR2 SVGAGI. The V end lost 2 bases, the J end lost 3 bases, and 13 bases lay between the germline ends. This CDR3 contains 15 residues. CDR3 bases: TGTGCCAGCAGTTACGAAGGTCAGGATGACTATGGCTACACCTTC. Translation: CASSYEGQDDYGYTF.

The V gene is TRBV7-6, the J gene TRBJ2-5; D possibly corresponds to TRBD1 (5 bases). CDR3 size: 15 residues. Germline loops: CDR1 SGHVS, CDR2 FNYEAQ. Trimming removed 2 bases at V and 1 base at J, with 11 bases between. CDR3: CASSLRQGVQETQYF. CDR3 nucleotides: TGTGCCAGCAGCTTAAGGCAAGGGGTCCAAGAGACCCAGTACTTC.